Each of the 28 T cell receptor beta chains below was sequenced from the same sample in a study of shared clonotypes between healthy human individuals (dated by TCRdb to 2019 to 2021). The library was produced with the immunoSEQ multiplex PCR assay. Here the immuneACCESS table is served through TCRdb, limited to in-frame sequences with V and J called. Missing clones are a known gap in these copies; in checked studies unresolved V genes cover under half, and the rest lacks a known reason. The sample table lists 500,000 or so clones, around 96% of them with a count of one. 0.05% to 0.07% of the sample is held by the ten biggest clonotypes. The source material was naive CD4+ T cells sorted from blood. The sample's cell subset or site label, in plain terms: CD45RA+ positively selected. Every receptor here comes from a woman under 40 in good health.

This clone was seen a single time. The chain recombines TRBV5-4 with TRBJ2-1; D remains unclear. There are 16 residues in the CDR3. Germline assignment: CDR1 SGHNT and CDR2 YYREEE (reference sequence). V lost 4 bases and J lost 6, with 20 bases in between. The CDR3 spells CASSRQLGDGRNEQFF. The CDR3 DNA follows: TGTGCCAGCAGCCGCCAACTCGGAGACGGTCGCAATGAGCAGTTCTTC.

This rearrangement joins TRBV30 to TRBJ1-4, with a possible D match to TRBD1 (5 bases). The CDR3 has 15 amino acids. Germline CDR1 reads GTSNPN; CDR2 reads SVGIG (reference sequence). Trimming left V 0 bases short and J 4 bases short, with 12 bases between. The chain's CDR3 is CAWSVVPGINEKLFF. CDR3 DNA sequence: TGTGCCTGGAGTGTAGTTCCAGGGATTAATGAAAAACTGTTTTTT.

The chain joins TRBV6-1 to TRBJ2-5, with TRBD1 identical over 12 bases. Germline lookup yields CDR1 MNHNS and CDR2 SASEGT. Trimming at V came to 8 bases and at J to 5 bases, leaving 6 bases not matched to a gene. The CDR3 length is 14 residues. DNA of the CDR3: TGTGCCAGCGTCCGGGACAGGGGGCTTGAGACCCAGTACTTC. Translated: CASVRDRGLETQYF.

V is TRBV11-2 and J is TRBJ2-1, with TRBD2 matching over 8 bases. CDR1 is SGHAT and CDR2 is FQNNGV in the germline V gene. The CDR3 consists of 16 residues. V lost 6 bases, J lost 0 bases, and 7 bases stayed unmatched. The CDR3 nucleotides are TGTGCCAGCAGGCAGACTAGCGTTAGCTCCTACAATGAGCAGTTCTTC. This gives the protein CASRQTSVSSYNEQFF.

This chain joins TRBV10-1 and TRBJ2-2; D unclear. CDR1 and CDR2 from the germline V gene are WNHNN and SYGVQD (reference sequence). The CDR3 runs to 14 residues. The V end was cut by 4 bases, the J end by 1 base, with 7 bases between. CDR3 sequence reads: CASSVQRNTGELFF. The CDR3 DNA reads TGCGCCAGCAGTGTCCAGCGGAACACCGGGGAGCTGTTTTTT.

The chain combines TRBV18 with TRBJ2-7; 7 nucleotides line up with TRBD1. With 3 bases clipped from V and 0 bases from J, the junction kept 5 bases outside the gene matches. The CDR3 consists of 15 residues. In germline, CDR1 is KGHSH, CDR2 LQKENI. CDR3 in DNA: TGTGCCAGCTCACCCGGACAGGCGAGCTCCTACGAGCAGTACTTC. Encoded protein: CASSPGQASSYEQYF.

The V and J genes are TRBV19 and TRBJ1-5; 7 nucleotides align to TRBD1. The CDR3 sequence is 14 residues long. With V trimmed by 4 bases and J by 3 bases, 3 bases remained unmatched. CDR1 LNHDA and CDR2 SQIVND come from the germline V gene (reference sequence). The CDR3 is CASSTTGSNQPQHF. CDR3 bases: TGTGCCAGTAGTACGACAGGGTCCAATCAGCCCCAGCATTTT.

The DNA of the CDR3 is TGTGCCAGCAGTGGGGCCGGGACACCTTACAATGAGCAGTTCTTC. It specifies CASSGAGTPYNEQFF. The V and J genes are TRBV2 and TRBJ2-1, with D perhaps TRBD1 (6 bases). CDR1 and CDR2 (germline): SNHLY, FYNNEI. Trimming pared 4 bases from V and 4 bases from J, leaving 14 bases between. The CDR3 covers 15 residues.

The rearrangement uses TRBV20-1 and TRBJ2-4; D is undetermined. CDR1 is DFQATT and CDR2 is SNEGSKA in the germline V gene (reference sequence). The CDR3 loop spans 11 amino acids. Trimming left V 8 bases short and J 11 bases short, with 16 bases between. The CDR3, as DNA: TGCAGTACTAAACAGCTCGGAGTTCAGTACTTC. Translated: CSTKQLGVQYF.

V and J are TRBV5-1 and TRBJ2-7, with 10 bases fitting TRBD2. V lost 0 bases and J lost 2; bases outside the gene matches: 5. CDR3 length equals 16 residues. CDR1 and CDR2 from the germline V gene are SGHRS and YFSETQ. The CDR3: CASSLGLAGETYEQYF. CDR3 sequence (DNA): TGCGCCAGCAGCTTGGGTCTAGCGGGGGAGACCTACGAGCAGTACTTC.

The rearrangement joins TRBV5-4 to TRBJ2-5; D not certain. The CDR3 consists of 16 residues. CDR1 and CDR2 (germline): SGHNT, YYREEE (reference sequence). V lost 4 bases and J lost 0, with 16 bases in between. CDR3 coding DNA: TGTGCCAGCAGCCAGAGACAAATTCAGTACCAAGAGACCCAGTACTTC. Amino acids: CASSQRQIQYQETQYF.

The CDR3 loop reads CASSGQPYQETQYF. CDR3 nucleotides: TGTGCCAGCTCGGGACAGCCATACCAAGAGACCCAGTACTTC. The J gene is TRBJ2-5, the V gene TRBV6-1, with 7 bases that match TRBD1. Germline V CDR1 and CDR2: MNHNS, SASEGT. The CDR3 is 14 residues long. Germline trimming cut 8 bases from V and 0 bases from J; bases unmatched to any gene: 6.

The chain carries TRBV27 and TRBJ1-1; 10 nucleotides agree with TRBD1. The CDR3 is 14 amino acids. Per the germline V gene, CDR1 is MNHEY and CDR2 is SMNVEV (reference sequence). The ends lost 1 base at V and 8 bases at J; junction bases unmatched: 4. The CDR3 here is CASSLFWDRGEAFF. The CDR3 DNA sequence: TGTGCCAGCAGTTTATTTTGGGACAGGGGAGAAGCTTTCTTT.

This clone appeared a few times. This chain links TRBV10-1 with TRBJ2-7; 8 positions match TRBD1. With V trimmed by 4 bases and J by 4 bases, 6 bases remained unmatched. Looked up from germline, CDR1 is WNHNN and CDR2 is SYGVQD (reference sequence). This CDR3 region has 14 residues. This CDR3 reads CASSAGGKGYEQYF. Written as DNA, the CDR3 is TGCGCCAGCAGTGCAGGGGGCAAGGGGTACGAGCAGTACTTC.

The chain employs TRBV7-2 and TRBJ2-1; D remains ambiguous. From germline, CDR1 is SGHTA and CDR2 FQGNSA. The CDR3 runs to 13 residues. V lost 4 bases and J lost 7, with 11 bases in between. This chain's CDR3 is CASSSSYLNEQFF. In nucleotides, the CDR3 is TGTGCCAGCAGCTCCTCATACTTAAATGAGCAGTTCTTC.

This CDR3 is CASSIEGAGANVLTF. CDR3 nucleotides: TGTGCCAGTAGTATAGAGGGGGCTGGGGCCAACGTCCTGACTTTC. The chain links TRBV19 to TRBJ2-6, with D tentatively TRBD1 or TRBD2 (5 bases each). V gave up 0 bases and J gave up 2 bases, with 5 bases separating them. The germline V gene has CDR1 LNHDA and CDR2 SQIVND (reference sequence). The CDR3 length is 15 residues.

CDR3 loop: CASVHRGFSEAFF. The CDR3 DNA is TGTGCCAGCGTTCATCGAGGGTTCTCTGAAGCTTTCTTT. V and J are TRBV28 and TRBJ1-1; D unclear. CDR3 length equals 13 residues. Trimming stripped 8 bases from V and 6 bases from J, with 16 bases between. Per germline, CDR1 MDHEN and CDR2 SYDVKM.

The V call is TRBV18, the J call TRBJ2-7; the D gene is possibly TRBD2 (6 bases). The V and J ends lost 6 bases and 7 bases respectively, with 22 bases between them. The germline V gene encodes CDR1 KGHSH and CDR2 LQKENI. This CDR3 is 15 amino acids long. CDR3 amino acids: CASSGGSGPPGEQYF. The CDR3 nucleotides read TGTGCCAGCTCTGGGGGGAGCGGCCCCCCGGGGGAGCAGTACTTC.

The chain has TRBV4-1 and TRBJ2-7; 8 positions agree with TRBD2. V was clipped by 6 bases and J by 2 bases; unmatched bases: 6. This CDR3 comprises 14 residues. Per the germline V gene, CDR1 is MGHRA and CDR2 is YSYEKL. CDR3 bases: TGCGCCAGCAGTCCGGGGGGGCCCCCCTACGAGCAGTACTTC. Translated: CASSPGGPPYEQYF.

The rearrangement uses TRBV6-1 and TRBJ2-7; 10 bases agree with TRBD2. The CDR3 has 14 residues. The junction had 3 bases not matched to a gene; V was cut back by 6 bases and J by 1 base. Germline CDR1 and CDR2: MNHNS and SASEGT. This CDR3 reads CASRGGLASYEQYF. Here the CDR3 DNA reads TGTGCCAGCAGGGGGGGACTAGCGTCCTACGAGCAGTACTTC.

The chain employs TRBV11-2 and TRBJ2-7; D possibly uses TRBD1 or TRBD2 (5 bases each). CDR1 SGHAT and CDR2 FQNNGV come from the germline V gene. With 1 base removed from V and 2 bases from J, the gap between germline ends came to 15 bases. CDR3 length: 16 residues. CDR3 loop: CASSLGEGLGPYEQYF. The CDR3, as DNA: TGTGCCAGCAGCTTAGGAGAGGGGCTCGGGCCCTACGAGCAGTACTTC.

The V gene is TRBV5-4, the J gene TRBJ2-7, with 9 bases fitting TRBD2. CDR3 length: 16 amino acids. The germline V gene encodes CDR1 SGHNT and CDR2 YYREEE (reference sequence). Germline trimming cut 4 bases from V and 2 bases from J; bases unmatched to any gene: 10. The CDR3 loop reads CASSIRLAERAYEQYF. The CDR3 nucleotides read TGTGCCAGCAGCATACGACTAGCGGAGAGAGCCTACGAGCAGTACTTC.

This chain's CDR3 is CASHQGRFHEQYF. CDR3 in DNA: TGTGCCAGCCACCAGGGGCGCTTCCACGAGCAGTACTTC. This chain joins TRBV28 and TRBJ2-7; D perhaps matches TRBD1 (6 bases). V gave up 8 bases and J gave up 5 bases, with 16 bases separating them. This CDR3 is built from 13 residues. Germline loops: CDR1 MDHEN, CDR2 SYDVKM. The full variable domain, its missing parts supplied by reference TRBV28 and TRBJ2-7, is DVKVTQSSRYLVKRTGEKVFLECVQDMDHENMFWYRQDPGLGLRLIYFSYDVKMKEKGDIPEGYSVSREKKERFSLILESASTNQTSMYLCASHQGRFHEQYFGPGTRLTVT.

V usage is TRBV18 and J usage is TRBJ1-1; D remains ambiguous. Germline V lookup: CDR1 KGHSH, CDR2 LQKENI. Between the trimmed V and J ends, which lost 4 bases and 2 bases, there was a span of 5 bases. CDR3 size: 12 residues. The CDR3 nucleotides are TGTGCCAGCTCACGGAGCAACACTGAAGCTTTCTTT. Its translation: CASSRSNTEAFF.

J is TRBJ1-4 and V is TRBV18, with 8 bases lining up with TRBD1. The CDR3 loop spans 16 amino acids. J lost 5 bases, V lost 0 bases, and 5 bases had no gene match. Germline assignment: CDR1 KGHSH and CDR2 LQKENI. The CDR3 DNA is TGTGCCAGCTCACCACCGGGGGACAGGTCAAATGAAAAACTGTTTTTT. It specifies CASSPPGDRSNEKLFF.

The chain has TRBV7-9 and TRBJ1-2, with D possibly matching TRBD1 (6 bases). The CDR3 is 16 amino acids. V lost 7 bases and J 0 bases, leaving 18 bases between the germline ends. The germline V gene encodes CDR1 SEHNR and CDR2 FQNEAQ (reference sequence). CDR3 DNA: TGTGCCAGCAACCAAGCGGGGGGGGCCCCTAACTATGGCTACACCTTC. As protein: CASNQAGGAPNYGYTF.

This clone was observed once. J is TRBJ2-7 and V is TRBV2; D is uncertain. The CDR3 runs 11 residues. Germline V gene lookup returns CDR1 SNHLY and CDR2 FYNNEI. V dropped 5 bases and J dropped 5 bases, with 7 bases sitting between them. DNA of the CDR3: TGTGCCAGCAGTTACACGAACGAGCAGTACTTC. It codes for CASSYTNEQYF.

This sequence joins TRBV7-9 and TRBJ2-7, with 10 nucleotides matching TRBD2. The V and J ends lost 5 bases and 2 bases, in that order; junction bases with no gene match: 9. This CDR3 spans 16 amino acids. Per germline, CDR1 SEHNR and CDR2 FQNEAQ (reference sequence). The DNA for the CDR3 is TGTGCCAGCAGCCCCCTCACTAGCGGGGCCCCCTACGAGCAGTACTTC. Translating gives CASSPLTSGAPYEQYF. Using reference TRBV7-9 and TRBJ2-7 for the parts outside the CDR3, the full variable domain is DTGVSQNPRHKITKRGQNVTFRCDPISEHNRLYWYRQTLGQGPEFLTYFQNEAQLEKSRLLSDRFSAERPKGSFSTLEIQRTEQGDSAMYLCASSPLTSGAPYEQYFGPGTRLTVT.